This TCR beta chain was sequenced during a study of T-cell memory formation after mild COVID-19. The study's findings and limits: Proof of SARS-CoV-2 specificity was absent for the second-wave clones that crested on day 37. Balance between CD4 and CD8 was seen in clones contracting day 15 to 85, and a CD4+ lean was seen in later expanders.

TCRdb re-called the 5' RACE reads with MiXCR, one entry per CDR3 protein. This table has 350,000 to 500,000 distinct CDR3 sequences, roughly 17% appearing once. This clonotype was counted a few times. Its antigen remains unidentified. The TCR comes from a young man who had mild COVID-19 (a few samples of this study predate the infection). Cell type and time point are not known. Specimen: PBMCs or a T cell subset sorted from them (not recorded which).

DNA of the CDR3: TGTGCCAGCAGCCAGCGCGTTGGTCTCAGACTAGCGGGGGGCTACGAGCAGTACTTC. Protein: CASSQRVGLRLAGGYEQYF. This chain links TRBV3-1 with TRBJ2-7; 13 positions agree with TRBD2. The CDR3 has 19 residues. Per germline, CDR1 LGHDT and CDR2 YNNKEL (reference sequence). Germline trimming cut 3 bases from V and 3 bases from J; bases unmatched to any gene: 14.